The 14 T cell receptor beta chains given below trace back to one sample, sequenced in a study of blood T cells in healthy people across ages. A J-beta primer mix and a sample-barcoded 5' primer were used in a second PCR of roughly 6 to 12 cycles. TCRdb re-called the 5' RACE reads through MiXCR, storing one row per CDR3 protein. The repertoire holds 540,000 or so distinct CDR3 sequences, with 27% as singletons. The sequenced material came from blood. Receptors were obtained from an older woman in good health.

This chain joins TRBV7-2 and TRBJ2-7; D assignment may be TRBD1 or TRBD2 (5 bases each). Trimming cost V 1 base and J 2 bases, with 9 bases left between them. The germline V gene encodes CDR1 SGHTA and CDR2 FQGNSA. CDR3 length equals 14 residues. The CDR3 loop is CASSLGGSTYEQYF. The CDR3 region has the DNA TGTGCCAGCAGCTTAGGGGGGTCGACCTACGAGCAGTACTTC.

This clonotype occurred a few times. The chain employs TRBV5-1 and TRBJ1-1; a possible D gene is TRBD1 (6 bases). The CDR3 sequence is 14 residues long. V lost 4 bases, J lost 4 bases, and 14 bases lay in between. Germline CDR1 is SGHRS and CDR2 is YFSETQ. The CDR3 reads CASSPRTETTEAFF. CDR3 nucleotide sequence: TGCGCCAGCAGCCCCCGGACAGAAACCACTGAAGCTTTCTTT.

This clonotype was seen repeatedly, ten times or more. V is TRBV7-2 and J is TRBJ1-1, with D possibly TRBD1 on 6 matching bases. The V end lost 1 base, the J end lost 9 bases, and 12 bases lay between the germline ends. CDR1 and CDR2 (germline): SGHTA, FQGNSA. CDR3 length: 13 residues. Written as DNA, the CDR3 is TGTGCCAGCAGCTTAGGCGGGACACCTCAAGCTTTCTTT. Encoded protein: CASSLGGTPQAFF.

The genes are TRBV15 and TRBJ1-2, with D perhaps matching TRBD1 (6 bases). Trimming left V 5 bases short and J 5 bases short, with 24 bases between. In germline, CDR1 is LNHNV, CDR2 YYDKDF (reference sequence). CDR3 size: 17 residues. For the CDR3, the DNA is TGTGCCACCAGCCCGGGGGGCCGACCGGGATACGGATATGGCTACACCTTC. As protein: CATSPGGRPGYGYGYTF.

The rearrangement links TRBV5-1 to TRBJ1-2, with a tentative D call TRBD1 (5 bases). V was trimmed by 0 bases and J by 2 bases, leaving 20 bases between them. Germline values: CDR1 SGHRS, CDR2 YFSETQ. The CDR3 length is 18 residues. The CDR3 DNA follows: TGCGCCAGCAGCTTGGCGCGGGGCTCCCGACAACTAAACTATGGCTACACCTTC. As protein: CASSLARGSRQLNYGYTF.

The chain is built from TRBV6-1 and TRBJ2-6; maybe TRBD1 (5 bases). V was cut by 6 bases and J by 2 bases, with 8 bases left in between. Germline CDR1 and CDR2: MNHNS and SASEGT. This CDR3 region has 14 residues. The CDR3 protein is CASSRAAGANVLTF. The CDR3 DNA is TGTGCCAGCAGCAGGGCGGCTGGGGCCAACGTCCTGACTTTC.

In this sample, this clonotype turned up a few times. V usage is TRBV6-1 and J usage is TRBJ2-5; unclear D gene. Trimming removed 1 base from V and 5 bases from J, with 5 bases in between. Germline lookup yields CDR1 MNHNS and CDR2 SASEGT. This CDR3 contains 12 residues. For the CDR3, the DNA is TGTGCCAGCAGTGAAGTTGGGGAGACCCAGTACTTC. Translated, it gives CASSEVGETQYF.

This chain connects TRBV20-1 to TRBJ1-2; the match to TRBD1 covers 8 bases. The junction had 6 bases not matched to a gene; V was cut back by 0 bases and J by 6 bases. This CDR3 region has 14 residues. CDR1 and CDR2 from the germline V gene are DFQATT and SNEGSKA (reference sequence). The CDR3 region is CSARDGRQGHGYTF. CDR3 DNA sequence: TGCAGTGCTAGAGATGGGAGACAGGGGCATGGCTACACCTTC.

This clonotype was seen a handful of times. The chain carries TRBV20-1 and TRBJ1-2; D is undetermined. V was trimmed by 0 bases and J by 5 bases, leaving 7 bases between them. The germline CDR1 and CDR2 sequences are DFQATT and SNEGSKA (reference sequence). The CDR3 totals 12 residues. CDR3 in DNA: TGCAGTGCTAGAGATCGCGGTTATGGCTACACCTTC. This codes for CSARDRGYGYTF.

This clonotype was detected a few times. The rearrangement joins TRBV12-5 to TRBJ2-3, with a weak D call TRBD2 (5 bases). From germline, CDR1 is LGHNT and CDR2 FRNRAP. The CDR3 runs 14 residues. The ends were cut back, 3 bases at V and 4 bases at J, with 11 bases in the middle. The CDR3 DNA reads as TGTGCTAGTGGTTTACTCCTGGAGGCAGATACGCAGTATTTT. Translation gives CASGLLLEADTQYF.

This clonotype has a count of ten or more. The rearrangement links TRBV18 to TRBJ2-2, with D tentatively TRBD1 (5 bases). Germline CDR1 and CDR2: KGHSH and LQKENI. Trimming removed 5 bases from V and 1 base from J, with 5 bases in between. CDR3 length equals 13 residues. The CDR3 protein is CASSGQNTGELFF. Here the CDR3 DNA reads TGTGCCAGCTCAGGACAGAACACCGGGGAGCTGTTTTTT.

The chain has TRBV21-1 and TRBJ2-5. The J call may be faulty, since TRBJ2-7 better matches the DNA end. TRBV21-1 is a recognized pseudogene. This CDR3 spans 12 amino acids. CDR3: CVEALGSYEQYF. Here the CDR3 DNA reads TGTGTGGAAGCACTGGGTTCCTACGAGCAGTACTTC.

The chain has TRBV5-1 and TRBJ2-5; TRBD2 aligns across 10 bases. Germline trimming cut 4 bases from V and 4 bases from J; bases unmatched to any gene: 13. Germline values: CDR1 SGHRS, CDR2 YFSETQ. The CDR3 runs 17 residues. For the CDR3, the DNA is TGCGCCAGCAGCGCTAGCGGGGGTACCCTTCCCGGAGAGACCCAGTACTTC. It specifies CASSASGGTLPGETQYF.

This clonotype occurred a few times. This chain joins TRBV5-1 and TRBJ2-7, with a possible D match to TRBD2 (6 bases). The CDR3 extends over 16 amino acids. Germline assignment: CDR1 SGHRS and CDR2 YFSETQ. The V end was cut by 3 bases, the J end by 1 base, with 17 bases between. CDR3 residues: CASSSRQLGTSYEQYF. The CDR3 nucleotides are TGCGCCAGCAGCTCTCGACAGCTTGGGACTTCCTACGAGCAGTACTTC.